A selection of T cell receptor beta chains follows, all from one sample in a study of blood T cell repertoires in COVID-19. Profiled with immunoSEQ multiplex PCR; TCRdb holds only in-frame clones, not every one. The table lists some 350,000 clones, around 87% of them singletons. Material for sequencing was PBMCs or T cells enriched from blood (not recorded which). These TCRs come from a man between 18 and 29 years old who had recovered from COVID-19. CDR3s include the opening cysteine and the closing phenylalanine or tryptophan. The D gene is left open where the match is weak. Size tells how often a clone was seen (once, few, many) or the class of an expanded clone, and some rows leave it out.

18,TRBD1,TRBJ2-6,NA,TRBV7-9,CASSLDRGRDSGANVLTF,TGTGCCAGCAGCCTCGACAGGGGGCGAGATTCTGGGGCCAACGTCCTGACTTTC
17,NA,TRBJ2-7,NA,TRBV28,CASSLYQWRGSSYEQYF,TGTGCCAGCAGTTTATATCAGTGGAGGGGTAGCTCCTACGAGCAGTACTTC
17,TRBD2,TRBJ2-1,NA,TRBV6-2/TRBV6-3,CASSYLYSAGGHNEQFF,TGTGCCAGCAGTTACCTCTATTCGGCGGGAGGGCACAATGAGCAGTTCTTC
16,NA,TRBJ2-6,NA,TRBV4-3,CASSQDRTSGANVLTF,TGCGCCAGCAGCCAAGATAGAACCTCTGGGGCCAACGTCCTGACTTTC
12,NA,TRBJ1-1,NA,TRBV19,CASGRGKAEAFF,TGTGCCAGCGGGCGGGGGAAGGCTGAAGCTTTCTTT
13,NA,TRBJ2-7,NA,TRBV5-6,CASSVRGGYEQYF,TGTGCCAGCAGTGTTAGGGGCGGCTACGAGCAGTACTTC
12,NA,TRBJ2-7,NA,TRBV29-1,CSGRDTDRGQYF,TGCAGCGGCCGGGACACGGACCGTGGGCAGTACTTC
13,NA,TRBJ2-7,NA,TRBV5-8,CASSPLSAYEQYF,TGTGCCAGCAGCCCTCTAAGCGCCTACGAGCAGTACTTC
12,NA,TRBJ1-1,NA,TRBV12-3/TRBV12-4,CASSLRGTEAFF,TGTGCCAGCAGTTTGAGGGGGACTGAAGCTTTCTTT
15,TRBD1,TRBJ1-2,NA,TRBV9,CASSPTRQGAYGYTF,TGTGCCAGCAGCCCCACGAGACAGGGGGCATATGGCTACACCTTC
16,NA,TRBJ2-2,NA,TRBV9,CASSDLSGLNTGELFF,TGTGCCAGCAGCGACTTGAGCGGCCTGAACACCGGGGAGCTGTTTTTT
15,TRBD1,TRBJ2-5,NA,TRBV19,CASSPNRGRRETQYF,TGTGCCAGTAGTCCCAACAGGGGGCGGAGAGAGACCCAGTACTTC
15,NA,TRBJ1-3,NA,TRBV4-1,CASSQERGAGNTIYF,TGCGCCAGCAGCCAAGAAAGGGGCGCAGGAAACACCATATATTTT
14,NA,TRBJ1-5,NA,TRBV6-5,CASSYSYGKQPQHF,TGTGCCAGCAGTTACTCGTACGGGAAACAGCCCCAGCATTTT
18,NA,TRBJ2-5,NA,TRBV11-2,CASSLERIYSHTEETQYF,TGTGCCAGCAGCTTAGAGCGAATTTACAGTCACACCGAAGAGACCCAGTACTTC
14,NA,TRBJ2-3,NA,TRBV27,CASREQDYTDTQYF,TGTGCCAGCAGAGAACAGGATTACACAGATACGCAGTATTTT
13,NA,TRBJ2-5,NA,TRBV2,CASRVSRQETQYF,TGTGCCAGCAGAGTCAGTCGCCAAGAGACCCAGTACTTC
14,TRBD2,TRBJ2-7,few,TRBV6-5,CASARLAEIYEQYF,TGTGCCAGCGCCAGACTAGCGGAGATCTACGAGCAGTACTTC
15,NA,TRBJ2-2,NA,TRBV15,CATSRPGLNTGELFF,TGTGCCACCAGCCGCCCCGGACTGAACACCGGGGAGCTGTTTTTT
13,NA,TRBJ1-1,NA,TRBV12-3/TRBV12-4,CASGGVVNTEAFF,TGTGCCAGTGGAGGGGTTGTGAACACTGAAGCTTTCTTT
18,TRBD1,TRBJ2-7,NA,TRBV14,CASSQEVWEQDRSYEQYF,TGTGCCAGCAGCCAAGAAGTTTGGGAGCAGGACAGGAGCTACGAGCAGTACTTC
11,NA,TRBJ1-2,NA,TRBV2,CASRAGLGYTF,TGTGCCAGCCGGGCAGGGTTGGGCTACACCTTC
21,TRBD2,TRBJ2-1,NA,TRBV27,CASSLRYLAGGLSLRRNEQFF,TGTGCCAGCAGTTTAAGGTACCTAGCGGGAGGTTTATCTCTCCGTCGCAATGAGCAGTTCTTC
15,NA,TRBJ2-5,NA,TRBV27,CASSLRGESQETQYF,TGTGCCAGCAGTTTACGTGGAGAGTCCCAAGAGACCCAGTACTTC
12,NA,TRBJ1-1,NA,TRBV7-3,CASSHTGTEAFF,TGTGCCAGCAGCCATACAGGGACTGAAGCTTTCTTT
15,NA,TRBJ1-2,NA,TRBV15,CATSISGARLQGYTF,TGTGCCACCAGCATTTCTGGGGCAAGGTTGCAGGGCTACACCTTC
14,TRBD1,TRBJ1-4,NA,TRBV3-1/TRBV3-2,CASSPGTGVEKLFF,TGTGCCAGCAGCCCCGGGACAGGGGTTGAAAAACTGTTTTTT
14,NA,TRBJ2-1,NA,TRBV14,CASSQEKGRNEQFF,TGTGCCAGCAGCCAAGAAAAAGGGAGGAATGAGCAGTTCTTC
11,TRBD1,TRBJ1-1,once,TRBV9,CASSRGGPAFF,TGTGCCAGCAGCCGAGGGGGCCCAGCTTTCTTT
15,TRBD1,TRBJ2-7,NA,TRBV28,CASSSGQGFLGEQYF,TGTGCCAGCAGCTCCGGACAGGGGTTCCTAGGGGAGCAGTACTTC
16,TRBD1,TRBJ2-2,NA,TRBV5-4,CASSSTGGSPTGELFF,TGTGCCAGCAGCTCGACAGGGGGCTCCCCGACCGGGGAGCTGTTTTTT
14,NA,TRBJ2-7,NA,TRBV2,CASSEIQISYEQYF,TGTGCCAGCAGTGAAATACAGATTTCCTACGAGCAGTACTTC
13,NA,TRBJ1-2,once,TRBV19,CASSPRASYRYTF,TGTGCCAGTAGTCCAAGAGCTAGCTATCGCTACACCTTC
17,TRBD2,TRBJ2-5,NA,TRBV19,CASSSSLAGGGQETQYF,TGTGCCAGTAGTTCGTCACTAGCGGGAGGGGGTCAAGAGACCCAGTACTTC
15,TRBD1,TRBJ1-2,NA,TRBV3-1/TRBV3-2,CASSQGRDRVRGYTF,TGTGCCAGCAGCCAAGGTCGGGACAGAGTGCGTGGCTACACCTTC
14,TRBD1,TRBJ1-1,NA,TRBV3-1/TRBV3-2,CASSTGQGYTEAFF,TGTGCCAGCAGCACCGGACAGGGCTACACTGAAGCTTTCTTT
18,NA,TRBJ2-3,NA,TRBV5-1,CASSWARSREETTDTQYF,TGCGCCAGCAGCTGGGCCCGTAGTAGAGAAGAAACAACAGATACGCAGTATTTT
15,NA,TRBJ1-1,NA,TRBV4-2,CASSQDPGGAGEAFF,TGTGCCAGCAGCCAAGATCCGGGGGGCGCGGGTGAAGCTTTCTTT
15,NA,TRBJ1-5,NA,TRBV6-5,CASSYGGGAGQPQHF,TGTGCCAGCAGTTACGGGGGGGGCGCGGGTCAGCCCCAGCATTTT
13,NA,TRBJ1-2,NA,TRBV28,CASSGFRGHGYTF,TGTGCCAGCAGTGGTTTCCGAGGTCATGGCTACACCTTC
14,NA,TRBJ2-7,NA,TRBV7-7,CASSLEEGSAVQYF,TGTGCCAGCAGCTTAGAGGAAGGGAGTGCGGTGCAGTACTTC
16,NA,TRBJ2-7,NA,TRBV6-5,CASSYSPTGSPYEQYF,TGTGCCAGCAGTTACTCGCCAACAGGGTCCCCTTACGAGCAGTACTTC
16,NA,TRBJ2-6,NA,TRBV5-1,CASSLELNSGANVLTF,TGCGCCAGCAGCTTGGAACTTAACTCTGGGGCCAACGTCCTGACTTTC
13,TRBD2,TRBJ2-7,NA,TRBV4-2,CASSVGLAKEQYF,TGTGCCAGCAGCGTCGGACTAGCGAAAGAGCAGTACTTC
14,NA,TRBJ2-7,NA,TRBV2,CASSGSGRNHEQYF,TGTGCCAGCAGTGGTTCAGGGCGGAACCACGAGCAGTACTTC
14,TRBD1,TRBJ2-5,NA,TRBV28,CASRTSGGAETQYF,TGTGCCAGCAGGACTTCAGGGGGCGCAGAGACCCAGTACTTC